This T cell receptor beta chain was sequenced in a study of cytomegalovirus exposure and HLA in healthy donors. In the study overall: Some 85 million unique TCRs, all from HLA-typed donors, were included in an early release of the data. General observations from the study: CMV serostatus was the only recorded immune exposure for donors. High specificity and sensitivity for cytomegalovirus status were reported for the classifier. Certain sequence variants were highly shared and formed a cluster, and this cluster was likely a sequencing artifact.

About this clone: Its antigen is as yet unknown.

This PCR relied on a set of 60 Vbeta primers and 13 Jbeta primers. Profiling relied on immunoSEQ multiplex PCR, and the TCRdb table lists in-frame clones only, not all of them. The sample contains 150,000 or so clones, 70% to 75% of which appear only once. Germline CDR1 and CDR2: SGHDN and FVKESK. The CDR3 totals 17 residues. V lost 0 bases to trimming and J lost 0 bases, with 13 bases between them. Sequenced sample: PBMCs. V usage is TRBV14 and J usage is TRBJ2-3; no reliable D call. This TCR came from a male donor in good health and CMV-seronegative. For the CDR3, the DNA is TGTGCCAGCAGCCAAGATTGGGCACTTTCTAGCACAGATACGCAGTATTTT. Translation gives CASSQDWALSSTDTQYF.